This T cell receptor (beta chain) was sequenced for a study of long-term antiretroviral therapy in people with HIV (dated by TCRdb to between 2021 and 2024). For the wider study: Collection of the earliest samples took place about a decade ahead of the 2015 WHO recommendation for immediate ART, at a time when ART was typically delayed until CD4 counts fell. From 30 adults with confirmed HIV infection, the cohort provided 150 to 200 cryopreserved PBMC samples, gathered serially across a mean of around six years (range 1-12). Whether ART initiation and durable HIV suppression were associated with changes in peripheral blood TRB repertoire composition and diversity was tested in a retrospective serial study. About 35% of the 30 participants with HIV were female. No cross-contamination during QIAcube processing was seen in test extractions of a monoclonal T-cell line run alongside 30 to 35 polyclonal samples. The study at large found these results: Owing to limited PBMC availability, only the TCR beta chain was sequenced, without alpha chain pairing. Narrower CDR3 length ranges were observed in HIV repertoires than in controls, and an antigen-experienced repertoire with only a slight naive shift after ART was suggested by the network structure. The repertoire was dominated across all time points by expanded TRB clones identified before ART initiation, although this dominance was seen to fluctuate and to decrease in many PLHIV after ART. Unsorted PBMC were profiled instead of sorted CD4+ and CD8+ T cells because pre-ART samples had limited cell numbers. No data were available on ART adherence, viral resistance or therapy changes, limiting inferences about post-ART repertoire changes. Starting ART was linked to a significant rise in TRB diversity, yet even after long-term ART the diversity remained significantly lower than in transplant donor controls. Samples dated from the mid-2000s to the late 2010s, and the ART regimens used may be less effective than current ones.

Inclusion was restricted to participants for whom at least one PBMC sample before ART initiation and at least two post-ART samples were available. All participants with HIV were treated in the United States of America. Cryopreserved samples of about 0.9-11 million PBMC were thawed and washed before DNA extraction. At the time of the earliest PBMC sample for each participant with HIV, ages ranged from roughly 23 to 55 years. PBMC samples from each participant spanned 1-4 timepoints before ART initiation and 2-8 timepoints after ART initiation, with a median of 7 samples. Serial HIV viral load, CD4+ T-cell count, ART history and demographic data were obtained for every participant. Genomic DNA was extracted from unsorted PBMC with a Qiagen kit on a QIAcube, with processing performed in batches of 12 samples. A remark on this clone: No antigen is known for it. Nothing much larger sits one base from this clone, and base qualities are not available.

The immunoSEQ hsTCRB v3.0 assay was used at survey level resolution to sequence the TRB variable region. The target sequencing depth for TRB was roughly 40,000-50,000 T-cell genomes per sample. An Illumina MiSeq with a v3 150-cycle kit was used to sequence the pooled TRB libraries. Concerning the study's data processing: Repertoire analysis was performed in R inside a reproducible Nextflow workflow that covered QC, data transformation and analysis. Custom analyses were implemented in LymphoSeq2, an R package for AIRR-Seq data exploration. A handful of samples that yielded fewer than 5000 total TRB sequences were excluded, so that 150 to 200 HIV repertoires were analyzed. Of the approximately 190 retained HIV repertoires, about 60 were collected before and under 150 after ART initiation. Each repertoire was downsampled to 5000 TRB nucleotide sequences, and summary statistics were averaged across 100 downsampling iterations. TRB sequences were retained for analysis only if CDR3 regions of at least seven amino acids were present. A Shannon entropy-derived clonality score and the Gini coefficient were used to measure diversity. In the repertoire networks, any two of the top 5000 CDR3 amino acid sequences were linked whenever the two sequences differed by an edit distance of one. For TRB CDR3 amino acid sequences, GLIPH2 was used to predict antigen specificity groups and MHC restriction. Known CMV, EBV, HIV or tissue antigen associations were flagged by matching CDR3 amino acid sequences against VDJdb and McPAS-TCR. Pre-ART, post-ART and control groups were compared with Wilcoxon signed-rank tests and Holm-Bonferroni correction. Entries here come from immuneACCESS through TCRdb and include only in-frame sequences with V and J called. Some clones fail to appear in such tables; in the studies checked, an unresolved V gene covers under half of the shortfall, and the cause of the remainder is unknown. That table gives V, J and clone size, and the DNA gave D and trimming. Counted in this sample were more than 20,000 clones; approximately 90% of them appeared once. Around 5% of the sample lies in the top ten.

Spanning cysteine to phenylalanine, the CDR3 consists of 15 amino acids. Only the CDR3 portion is preserved as DNA: 45 bases, with reading frame beginning at the first base. V gives up 6 bases and J gives up 4 bases, and the segment between their germline ends measures 18 bases. CDR1 MDHEN and CDR2 SYDVKM were looked up in the germline V gene. The chain uses TRBV28 and TRBJ1-2, with the identity of the D gene unclear. This sample comprised unsorted PBMCs, obtained approximately 2.6 years after starting antiretroviral therapy. The sequence was obtained from a middle-aged man with HIV. The nucleotide sequence reads TGTGCCAGCAGATTCCCGGAAGGCAGCCCCTATGGCTACACCTTC. Its amino acids are CASRFPEGSPYGYTF.